This TCR beta chain was found in a study of regulatory T cells in long-lasting Graves disease. TCR beta libraries were built with iRepertoire HTBI primers and Arm-PCR of CDR3 regions. TCRdb reanalysed the multiplex PCR reads using MiXCR and keeps one entry per CDR3 protein. This table holds roughly 420,000 distinct CDR3 sequences, around 15% found once. Broader study findings: Authors noted too few samples as a limitation.

The table lists this clonotype with many counts. Its matching antigen is unknown. The time point denotes: newly diagnosed GD, antithyroid drugs for less than 3 months. RNA isolated from PBMCs was used to make the TCR library. It was an endocrinology department in Xi'an, China, that provided the patients. CDR1 and CDR2 from the germline V gene are DFQATT and SNEGSKA (reference sequence). V gave up 2 bases and J gave up 8 bases; unmatched junction bases: 9. There are 14 residues in the CDR3. This receptor was identified in a female donor with Graves disease. V and J are TRBV20-1 and TRBJ2-1; 7 positions agree with TRBD2. The source material was peripheral blood mononuclear cells (PBMCs), sampled at new diagnosis, from a patient treated with antithyroid drugs. The CDR3 nucleotides are TGCAGTGCTAGATCCAAACTAGGGAGGGATGAGCAGTTCTTC. It codes for CSARSKLGRDEQFF.